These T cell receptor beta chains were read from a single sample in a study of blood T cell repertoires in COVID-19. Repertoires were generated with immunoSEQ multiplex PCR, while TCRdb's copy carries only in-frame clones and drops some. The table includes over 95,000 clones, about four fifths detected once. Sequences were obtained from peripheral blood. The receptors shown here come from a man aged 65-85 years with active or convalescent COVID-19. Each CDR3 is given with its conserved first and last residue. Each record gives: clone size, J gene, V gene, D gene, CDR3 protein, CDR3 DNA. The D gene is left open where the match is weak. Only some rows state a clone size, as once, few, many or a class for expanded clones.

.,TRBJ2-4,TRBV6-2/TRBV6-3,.,CASSRDNGRDLVDF,TGTGCCAGCAGTCGGGACAATGGACGCGACTTGGTCGACTTC
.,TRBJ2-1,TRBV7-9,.,CASSWDSGPELNEQFF,TGTGCCAGCAGCTGGGACTCCGGGCCAGAATTGAATGAGCAGTTCTTC
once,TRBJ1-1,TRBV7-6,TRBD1,CASSSSTGGFEAFF,TGTGCCAGCAGCTCTTCGACAGGGGGCTTCGAAGCTTTCTTT
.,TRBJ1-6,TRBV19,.,CASKDIYNSPLHF,TGTGCCAGTAAGGACATCTATAATTCACCCCTCCACTTT
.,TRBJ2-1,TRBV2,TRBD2,CASNLVAGGNEQFF,TGTGCCAGCAACCTGGTAGCGGGGGGCAATGAGCAGTTCTTC
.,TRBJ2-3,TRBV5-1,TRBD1,CASSRGQGITDTQYF,TGCGCCAGCAGCAGGGGACAGGGAATAACAGATACGCAGTATTTT
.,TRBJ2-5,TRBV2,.,CASSENRAGGETQYF,TGTGCCAGCAGTGAAAATCGGGCGGGCGGTGAGACCCAGTACTTC
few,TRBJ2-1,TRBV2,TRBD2,CASSEGLAGSSYNEQFF,TGTGCCAGCAGTGAAGGGCTAGCGGGGAGCTCCTACAATGAGCAGTTCTTC
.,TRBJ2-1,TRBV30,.,CAWSVRGSEQFF,TGTGCCTGGAGTGTACGAGGATCAGAGCAGTTCTTC
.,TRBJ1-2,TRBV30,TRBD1,CAWSVPGTDGYTF,TGTGCCTGGAGTGTCCCCGGGACAGATGGCTACACCTTC
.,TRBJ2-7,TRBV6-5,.,CASRPGLGGRQYF,TGTGCCAGCAGACCGGGGTTGGGAGGACGACAGTACTTC
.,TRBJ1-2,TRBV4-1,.,CASSPPPDETYPPGYGYTF,TGCGCCAGCAGCCCCCCACCCGATGAGACATACCCTCCGGGATATGGCTACACCTTC
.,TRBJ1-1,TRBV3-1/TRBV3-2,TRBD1,CASSQDPNRGLTEAFF,TGTGCCAGCAGCCAAGACCCGAACAGGGGGCTGACTGAAGCTTTCTTT
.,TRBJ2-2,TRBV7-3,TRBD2,CASSPRLGGLANTGELFF,TGTGCCAGCAGCCCAAGGCTGGGGGGACTAGCGAACACCGGGGAGCTGTTTTTT
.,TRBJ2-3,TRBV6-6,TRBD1,CASSPRQGEQYF,TGTGCCAGCAGTCCTCGACAGGGTGAGCAGTATTTT
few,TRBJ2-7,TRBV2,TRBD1,CASWGTATGEQYF,TGTGCCAGCTGGGGGACAGCAACTGGAGAGCAGTACTTC
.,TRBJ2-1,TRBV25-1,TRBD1,CASSEYRGRNEQFF,TGTGCCAGCAGTGAATACAGGGGGCGAAATGAGCAGTTCTTC
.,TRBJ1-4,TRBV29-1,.,CSVRSTQKLFF,TGCAGCGTTCGGAGTACTCAAAAACTGTTTTTT
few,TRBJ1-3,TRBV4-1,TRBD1,CASSQGGQTQNTIYF,TGCGCCAGCAGCCAAGGGGGACAGACCCAAAACACCATATATTTT
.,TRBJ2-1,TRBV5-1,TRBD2,CASSNLAGGQNEQFF,TGCGCCAGCAGCAATCTAGCGGGGGGGCAGAATGAGCAGTTCTTC
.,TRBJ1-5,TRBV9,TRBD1,CASSRGTGLNQPQHF,TGTGCCAGCAGTAGAGGGACAGGATTGAATCAGCCCCAGCATTTT
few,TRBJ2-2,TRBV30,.,CAWDQGPRELFF,TGTGCCTGGGATCAGGGTCCGCGGGAGCTGTTTTTT
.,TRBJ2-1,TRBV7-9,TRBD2,CASSPGLASYNEQFF,TGTGCCAGCAGCCCGGGACTAGCCTCCTACAATGAGCAGTTCTTC
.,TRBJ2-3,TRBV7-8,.,CASSLAAGLASYTQYF,TGTGCCAGCAGCTTAGCTGCTGGGCTAGCTTCGTATACGCAGTATTTT